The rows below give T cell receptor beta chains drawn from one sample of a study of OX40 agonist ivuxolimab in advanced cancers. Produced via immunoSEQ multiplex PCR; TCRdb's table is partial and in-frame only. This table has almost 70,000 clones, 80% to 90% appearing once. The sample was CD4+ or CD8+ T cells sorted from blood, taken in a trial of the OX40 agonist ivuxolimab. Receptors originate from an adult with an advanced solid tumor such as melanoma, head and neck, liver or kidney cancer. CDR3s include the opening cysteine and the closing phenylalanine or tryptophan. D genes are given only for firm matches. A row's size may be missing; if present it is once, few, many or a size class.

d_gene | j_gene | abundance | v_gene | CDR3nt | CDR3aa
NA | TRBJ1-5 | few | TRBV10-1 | TGCGCCAGCAGTGGGGTAAATCAGCCCCAGCATTTT | CASSGVNQPQHF
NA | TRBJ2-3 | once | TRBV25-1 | TGTGCCAGCAGTTCGTACGAGGGTTCTTGGACAGATACGCAGTATTTT | CASSSYEGSWTDTQYF
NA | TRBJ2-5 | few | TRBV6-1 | TGTGCCACCACGCCGGACGGGAGTGATACCCAGTACTTC | CATTPDGSDTQYF
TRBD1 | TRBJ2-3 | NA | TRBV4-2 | TGTGCCAGCAGCCGGGGACAGGGTAAAGATACGCAGTATTTT | CASSRGQGKDTQYF
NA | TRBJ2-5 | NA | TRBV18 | TGTGCCAGCTCACCAGGGGGCCAAGAGACCCAGTACTTC | CASSPGGQETQYF
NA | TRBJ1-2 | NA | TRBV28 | TGTGCCAGCAGTCAGATCCCCTATGGCTACACCTTC | CASSQIPYGYTF
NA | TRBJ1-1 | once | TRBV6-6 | TGTGCCAGCAGTTCTCGGGGGGTAGGGAACACTGAAGCTTTCTTT | CASSSRGVGNTEAFF
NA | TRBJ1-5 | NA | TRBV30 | TGTGCCTGGAGTGTACGCCAAGATCAGCCCCAGCATTTT | CAWSVRQDQPQHF
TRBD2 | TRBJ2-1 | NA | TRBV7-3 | TGTGCCAGCAGCTCGGGACTAGCGGGAGTAAATGAGCAGTTCTTC | CASSSGLAGVNEQFF
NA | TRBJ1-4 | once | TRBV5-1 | TGCGCCAGCAGCTTGGGCGCGGGGGATGGAGGTGAAAAACTGTTTTTT | CASSLGAGDGGEKLFF
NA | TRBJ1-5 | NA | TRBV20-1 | TGCAGTGCTAGAGGGAGGGGGCCCCAGCATTTT | CSARGRGPQHF
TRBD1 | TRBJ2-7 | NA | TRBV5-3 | TGTGCCCCACAGGGGGCCGAGCAGTACTTC | CAPQGAEQYF
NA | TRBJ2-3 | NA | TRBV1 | TGCACCAGCAGCCAAGATAGCCTAGCGGGAGATACGCAGTATTTT | CTSSQDSLAGDTQYF
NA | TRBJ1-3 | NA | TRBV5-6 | TGTGCCAGCCATGGGACAAGACGGATGGGAAACACCATATATTTT | CASHGTRRMGNTIYF
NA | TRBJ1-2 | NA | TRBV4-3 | TGCGCCAGCAGCCAATCGAACTATGGCTACACCTTC | CASSQSNYGYTF
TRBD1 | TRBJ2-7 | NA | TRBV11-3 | TGTGCCAGCAGCTTAGTTGGACAGGGGGTCTACGAGCAGTACTTC | CASSLVGQGVYEQYF
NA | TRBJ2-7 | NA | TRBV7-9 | TGTGCCAGCAGCTTCCGGGGACGGAACGACGAGCAGTACTTC | CASSFRGRNDEQYF
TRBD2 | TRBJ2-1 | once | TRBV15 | TGTGCCACCAGCGGAGGAAGACTAGCGGCGACCCACAATGAGCAGTTCTTC | CATSGGRLAATHNEQFF